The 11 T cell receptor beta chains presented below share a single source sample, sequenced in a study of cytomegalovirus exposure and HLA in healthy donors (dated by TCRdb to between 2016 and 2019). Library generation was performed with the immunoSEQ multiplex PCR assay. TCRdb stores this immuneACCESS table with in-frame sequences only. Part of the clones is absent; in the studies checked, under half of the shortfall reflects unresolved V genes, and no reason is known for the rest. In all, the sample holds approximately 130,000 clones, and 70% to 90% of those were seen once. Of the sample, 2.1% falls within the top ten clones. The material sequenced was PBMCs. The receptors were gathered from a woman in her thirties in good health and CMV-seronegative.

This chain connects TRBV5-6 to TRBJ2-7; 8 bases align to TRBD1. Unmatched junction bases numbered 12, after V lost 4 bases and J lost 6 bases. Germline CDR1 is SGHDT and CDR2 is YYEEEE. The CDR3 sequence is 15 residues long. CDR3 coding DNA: TGTGCCAGCAGCCTCGGACAGGGACCCCCGGGCGAGCAGTACTTC. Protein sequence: CASSLGQGPPGEQYF.

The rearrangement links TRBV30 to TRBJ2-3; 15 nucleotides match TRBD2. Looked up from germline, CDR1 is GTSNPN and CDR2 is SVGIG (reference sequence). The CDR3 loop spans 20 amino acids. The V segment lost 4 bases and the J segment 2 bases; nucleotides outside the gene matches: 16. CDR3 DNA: TGTGCCTGGAAAACCGACGGACTAGCGGGGGGGCCGGCCGTCACAGATACGCAGTATTTT. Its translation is CAWKTDGLAGGPAVTDTQYF.

The CDR3 region is CASSTRQGAGENQPQHF. The CDR3 DNA reads as TGTGCCAGTAGTACTAGACAGGGGGCAGGGGAAAATCAGCCCCAGCATTTT. J is TRBJ1-5 and V is TRBV19; TRBD1 matches at 10 bases. The junction had 10 bases not matched to a gene; V was cut back by 4 bases and J by 4 bases. Germline CDR1 reads LNHDA; CDR2 reads SQIVND (reference sequence). The CDR3 consists of 17 residues.

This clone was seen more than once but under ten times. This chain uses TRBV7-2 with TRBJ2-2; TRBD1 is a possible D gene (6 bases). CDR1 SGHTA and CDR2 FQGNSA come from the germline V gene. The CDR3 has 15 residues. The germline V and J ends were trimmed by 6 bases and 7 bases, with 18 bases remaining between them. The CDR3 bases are TGTGCCAGCAGAGCCCAAGGGGGTTTTGGCGGGGAGCTGTTTTTT. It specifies CASRAQGGFGGELFF.

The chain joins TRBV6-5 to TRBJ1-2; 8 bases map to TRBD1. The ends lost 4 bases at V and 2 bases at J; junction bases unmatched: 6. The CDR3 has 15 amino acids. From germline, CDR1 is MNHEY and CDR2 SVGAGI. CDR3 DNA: TGTGCCAGCAGTTCCAGAGGACAGGGAAACTATGGCTACACCTTC. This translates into CASSSRGQGNYGYTF.

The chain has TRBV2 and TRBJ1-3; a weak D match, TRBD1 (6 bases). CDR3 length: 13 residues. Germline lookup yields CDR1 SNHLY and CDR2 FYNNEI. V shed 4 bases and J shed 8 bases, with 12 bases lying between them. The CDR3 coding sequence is TGTGCCAGCAGTGGAGGAACAGGGTACACCATATATTTT. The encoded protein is CASSGGTGYTIYF.

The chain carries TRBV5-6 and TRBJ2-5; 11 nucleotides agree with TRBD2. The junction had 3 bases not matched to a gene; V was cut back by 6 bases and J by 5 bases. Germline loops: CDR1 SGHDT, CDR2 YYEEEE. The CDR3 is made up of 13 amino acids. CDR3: CASTRTSGETQYF. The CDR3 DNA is TGTGCCAGCACCCGGACTAGCGGGGAGACCCAGTACTTC.

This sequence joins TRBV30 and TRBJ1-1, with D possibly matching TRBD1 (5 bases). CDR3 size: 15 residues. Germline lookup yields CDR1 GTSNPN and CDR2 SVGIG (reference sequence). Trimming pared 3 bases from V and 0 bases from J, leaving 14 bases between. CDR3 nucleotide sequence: TGTGCCTGGAGCGCCTGGGGGGGGATGAACACTGAAGCTTTCTTT. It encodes CAWSAWGGMNTEAFF.

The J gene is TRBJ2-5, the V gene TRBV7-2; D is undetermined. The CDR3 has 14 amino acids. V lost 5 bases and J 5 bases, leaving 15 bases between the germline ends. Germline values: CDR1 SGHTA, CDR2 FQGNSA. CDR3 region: CASSPLAFGETQYF. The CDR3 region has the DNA TGTGCCAGCAGCCCCCTGGCGTTCGGGGAGACCCAGTACTTC.

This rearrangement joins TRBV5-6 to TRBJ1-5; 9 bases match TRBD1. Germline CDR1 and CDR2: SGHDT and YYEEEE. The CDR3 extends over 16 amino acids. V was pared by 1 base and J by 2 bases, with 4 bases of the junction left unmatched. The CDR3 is CASSLMGQGGNQPQHF. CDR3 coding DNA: TGTGCCAGCAGCTTGATGGGACAGGGTGGCAATCAGCCCCAGCATTTT. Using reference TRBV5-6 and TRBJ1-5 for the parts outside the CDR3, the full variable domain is DAGVTQSPTHLIKTRGQQVTLRCSPKSGHDTVSWYQQALGQGPQFIFQYYEEEERQRGNFPDRFSGHQFPNYSSELNVNALLLGDSALYLCASSLMGQGGNQPQHFGDGTRLSIL.

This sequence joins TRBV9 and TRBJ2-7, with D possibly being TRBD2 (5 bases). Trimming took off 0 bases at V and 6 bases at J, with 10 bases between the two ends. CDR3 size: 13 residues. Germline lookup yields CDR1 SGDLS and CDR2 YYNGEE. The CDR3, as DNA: TGTGCCAGCAGCGTAGAAGGACTGACCGAGCAGTACTTC. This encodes CASSVEGLTEQYF.